This T cell receptor beta chain was sequenced for a study of T cell responses to AZD1222 COVID-19 vaccine. The length of the CDR3 is 12 residues. The ends were cut back, 1 base at V and 3 bases at J, with 4 bases in the middle. Germline V lookup: CDR1 SGHRS, CDR2 YFSETQ. Second doses were pooled across both intervals (about 4 or about 12 weeks). The protocol was immunoSEQ multiplex PCR, while the TCRdb copy is restricted to in-frame clones and leaves out a portion. The repertoire holds some 150,000 clones, 86% seen once, with about 5% in the top ten. Points on this clone: Its antigen is as yet unknown.

Study conclusions and caveats: Within unmutated variant regions lay the reported targets of nearly half of spike-specific TCRs. Donors were chiefly white British, with a greater number of females, and clonal diversity was perhaps underestimated. At study baseline, merely about 6 AZD1222 recipients were seropositive.

The chain uses TRBV5-1 and TRBJ1-2, with D unclear. Sequencing was performed on peripheral blood, taken 28 days after the second AZD1222 dose. This clonotype was sampled from an adult who received the AZD1222 COVID-19 vaccine. The CDR3 spells CASSLFDYGYTF. CDR3 bases: TGCGCCAGCAGCTTGTTCGACTATGGCTACACCTTC.